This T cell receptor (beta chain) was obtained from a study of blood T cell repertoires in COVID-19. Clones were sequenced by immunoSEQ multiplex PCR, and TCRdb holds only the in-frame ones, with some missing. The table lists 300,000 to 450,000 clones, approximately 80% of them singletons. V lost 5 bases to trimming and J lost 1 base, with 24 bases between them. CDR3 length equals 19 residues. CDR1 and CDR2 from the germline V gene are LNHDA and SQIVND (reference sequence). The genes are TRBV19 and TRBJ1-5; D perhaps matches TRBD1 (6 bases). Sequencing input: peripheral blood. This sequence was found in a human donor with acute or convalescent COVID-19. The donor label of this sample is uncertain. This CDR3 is CASSPHSDRMRQSNQPQHF. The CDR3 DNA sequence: TGTGCCAGTAGTCCCCACTCGGACAGAATGAGGCAAAGCAATCAGCCCCAGCATTTT.